The clone carrying this T cell receptor (beta chain) is medium-sized in the sample. What it binds is not known. The source of the sample is a study of metastatic and nonmetastatic thyroid tumors. Study at large: Comparative analysis of repertoires was undertaken across blood and tumor or nodule tissue obtained from malignant and benign thyroid patients. Study-level findings and limits: Benign nodules were reported to have significantly lower TCR beta diversity than malignant thyroid tumors, in blood and tumor.

Authors' processing steps: A classifier for distant metastasis in papillary thyroid cancer was constructed using CDR3 differences observed across clinicopathological groups. TCRdb re-called clones from the PCR reads using MiXCR. The V and J calls were not made by the authors but by TCRdb's processing. The table records fewer than 12,000 clones, roughly 28% of them present only once. Every patient was untreated before thyroid surgery. Germline loops: CDR1 SNHLY, CDR2 FYNNEI. Trimming pared 3 bases from V and 7 bases from J, leaving 9 bases between. This CDR3 has 13 residues. V and J are TRBV2 and TRBJ2-2; possibly TRBD2 for D (6 bases). The sample taken for sequencing was tumor tissue. The receptor was derived from a male donor with papillary thyroid cancer or a benign thyroid nodule (not recorded which). Some clones in this sample may be carry-over from other donors' samples. CDR3 in amino acids: CASSEREGGELFF. The CDR3 DNA reads as TGTGCCAGCAGTGAGCGGGAAGGCGGGGAGCTGTTTTTT. Combining the CDR3 with reference TRBV2 and TRBJ2-2 gives the whole variable domain EPEVTQTPSHQVTQMGQEVILRCVPISNHLYFYWYRQILGQKVEFLVSFYNNEISEKSEIFDDQFSVERPDGSNFTLKIRSTKLEDSAMYFCASSEREGGELFFGEGSRLTVL.